In this sample, the clone carrying this TCR beta chain turned up once. Its specificity is not known. The sample originates from a study of T cell repertoires in cytomegalovirus infection. Study at large: Indicated by public TCR beta signatures were CMV infection and matching HLA type.

Study-level findings and limits: In two of eight donors, the top clonotype was HLA-C-restricted CMV-specific. The study identified carriers of CMV plus the relevant HLA from cumulative public TCR beta family frequency.

TCRdb re-called the reads with MiXCR, one entry per CDR3 protein. The sample has almost 550,000 distinct CDR3 sequences; more than 15% are singletons. The ends were cut back, 4 bases at V and 2 bases at J, with 15 bases in the middle. Germline lookup yields CDR1 MGHRA and CDR2 YSYEKL. The CDR3 extends over 16 amino acids. The V gene is TRBV4-1, the J gene TRBJ2-1; D may match TRBD1 or TRBD2 (5 bases each). The sample taken for sequencing was CD8+ T cells from PBMCs. This TCR derives from a human donor in good health (CMV status not recorded). Some clones in this sample may be carry-over from other donors' samples. The CDR3 DNA sequence: TGCGCCAGCAGCCCCCCCCCGGGGCCGGCCTACAATGAGCAGTTCTTC. Residues: CASSPPPGPAYNEQFF.